Listed here are 32 T cell receptor beta chains from one sample, sequenced in a study of glioma-infiltrating T cells. The iRepertoire nested amplicon-rescue multiplex PCR amplified TCR alpha and beta CDR3s from RNA. TCRdb re-called the multiplex PCR reads through MiXCR, storing one row per CDR3 protein. The table lists about 93,000 distinct CDR3 sequences, approximately 40% of them singletons. Sequencing was carried out using glioma tissue, nonneoplastic brain tissue, or PBMCs (not recorded which). These TCRs come from a human donor with low-grade glioma or glioblastoma, undergoing nonglioma brain surgery, or in good health (not recorded which).

The chain combines TRBV20-1 with TRBJ1-5; D gene ambiguous. V lost 3 bases to trimming and J lost 0 bases, with 12 bases between them. The CDR3 is made up of 15 amino acids. Per germline, CDR1 DFQATT and CDR2 SNEGSKA (reference sequence). CDR3 bases: TGCAGTGCTAGGGTGTTGGGAAATAGCAATCAGCCCCAGCATTTT. It is translated as CSARVLGNSNQPQHF.

This clonotype was observed a few times. The rearrangement links TRBV30 to TRBJ1-2; no firm D call. Per the germline V gene, CDR1 is GTSNPN and CDR2 is SVGIG (reference sequence). The V and J ends lost 1 base and 4 bases respectively, with 4 bases between them. The CDR3 length is 11 residues. The CDR3 DNA reads as TGTGCCTGGAGTGACTTCTATGGCTACACCTTC. It codes for CAWSDFYGYTF.

V is TRBV28 and J is TRBJ2-7, with 7 bases fitting TRBD2. V lost 6 bases to trimming and J lost 2 bases; unmatched junction nucleotides: 13. The CDR3 totals 16 residues. The V gene's germline CDR1 is MDHEN and CDR2 SYDVKM. The CDR3 spells CASRAVAGVTTYEQYF. The CDR3 nucleotides read TGTGCCAGCAGGGCGGTGGCGGGAGTGACGACCTACGAGCAGTACTTC.

This clonotype was detected ten times or more. CDR3 bases: TGCAGTGTACCGGGACTAGTGGTTCCCAATGAGCAGTTCTTC. Its protein product is CSVPGLVVPNEQFF. The chain is built from TRBV20-1 and TRBJ2-1, with 8 positions matching TRBD2. CDR1 and CDR2 from the germline V gene are DFQATT and SNEGSKA (reference sequence). Trimming cost V 7 bases and J 6 bases; bases outside gene matches: 11. The CDR3 totals 14 residues.

This clonotype was counted many times. The rearrangement joins TRBV28 to TRBJ1-1; unclear D gene. Per the germline V gene, CDR1 is MDHEN and CDR2 is SYDVKM. Trimming took 3 bases from V and 4 from J, leaving 9 bases between them. The CDR3 spans 13 residues. The CDR3 sequence is CASSFGEGTEAFF. CDR3 DNA sequence: TGTGCCAGCAGTTTCGGTGAGGGCACTGAAGCTTTCTTT.

There are many counts of this clonotype. V gene TRBV29-1 combines with J gene TRBJ2-1, with a possible D match to TRBD1 (5 bases). The CDR3 totals 13 residues. The ends were cut back, 4 bases at V and 7 bases at J, with 14 bases in the middle. From germline, CDR1 is SQVTM and CDR2 ANQGSEA. CDR3 in amino acids: CSVVAQGRNEQFF. The CDR3 coding sequence is TGCAGCGTTGTCGCGCAGGGTCGAAATGAGCAGTTCTTC.

A word on this clonotype: A read error is likely, as this CDR3 ends without the conserved phenylalanine or tryptophan. The chain carries TRBV30 and TRBJ2-1; D call uncertain. Germline loops: CDR1 GTSNPN, CDR2 SVGIG (reference sequence). V was clipped by 0 bases and J by 5 bases, with 2 bases between them. This CDR3 is built from 11 residues. The DNA of the CDR3 is TGTGCCTGGAGTGTGAACAATGAGCAGTTCCTC. It translates to CAWSVNNEQFL.

The J gene is TRBJ2-7, the V gene TRBV6-5; weak D call: TRBD2 (7 bases). V lost 7 bases, J lost 5 bases, and 9 bases lay in between. Germline V gene lookup returns CDR1 MNHEY and CDR2 SVGAGI. This CDR3 comprises 11 residues. The CDR3, as DNA: TGTGCCAGCACGGGGGGCAACGAGCAGTACTTC. It codes for CASTGGNEQYF.

The rearrangement joins TRBV2 to TRBJ1-2; D remains unclear. The CDR3 spans 11 residues. Trimming took off 2 bases at V and 5 bases at J, with 3 bases between the two ends. Germline CDR1 SNHLY, CDR2 FYNNEI. In DNA, the CDR3 is TGTGCCAGCAGTGAAAAATATGGCTACACCTTC. Protein: CASSEKYGYTF.

The chain uses TRBV6-1 and TRBJ1-1, with TRBD1 matching 9 bases. CDR1 and CDR2 from the germline V gene are MNHNS and SASEGT. The trim removed 0 bases at V and 5 bases at J, leaving 7 bases unmatched. The CDR3 extends over 16 amino acids. In DNA form, the CDR3 reads TGTGCCAGCAGTGAAGCGGAGGGGACAGGGTATACTGAAGCTTTCTTT. Amino acid sequence: CASSEAEGTGYTEAFF.

This clonotype was detected ten times or more. This sequence joins TRBV4-3 and TRBJ2-4; maybe TRBD1 (6 bases). CDR1 and CDR2 (germline): LGHNA, YSLEER. Trimming took off 0 bases at V and 4 bases at J, with 13 bases between the two ends. The CDR3 runs to 16 residues. The CDR3 protein is CASSQDHIGQKNIQYF. CDR3 sequence (DNA): TGCGCCAGCAGCCAAGATCATATAGGACAGAAAAACATTCAGTACTTC.

This clonotype was seen many times. As the CDR3 is not closed by the conserved phenylalanine or tryptophan, this likely results from a read error. The V gene is TRBV28, the J gene TRBJ1-2; 9 bases align to TRBD1. This CDR3 spans 14 amino acids. Germline V gene sequence: CDR1 MDHEN, CDR2 SYDVKM. The V and J ends lost 10 bases and 8 bases, in that order; junction bases with no gene match: 14. Written as DNA, the CDR3 is TGTGCCACCCCAAGACAGGGGGAAACGAAAGGCTACACCTAC. It is translated as CATPRQGETKGYTY.

This chain joins TRBV29-1 and TRBJ1-1; TRBD1 aligns across 9 bases. Germline-derived CDR1 and CDR2 are SQVTM and ANQGSEA. This CDR3 comprises 15 residues. V was clipped by 3 bases and J by 4 bases; unmatched bases: 9. The CDR3 loop is CSVDPGTGFSTEAFF. The CDR3 nucleotides read TGCAGCGTTGACCCCGGGACAGGGTTCAGCACTGAAGCTTTCTTT.

This clonotype has ten or more counts. The rearrangement links TRBV18 to TRBJ2-5; TRBD2 is a possible D gene (6 bases). Trimming removed 1 base from V and 5 bases from J, with 8 bases in between. Germline-derived CDR1 and CDR2 are KGHSH and LQKENI. CDR3 length equals 13 residues. CDR3: CASSPLAEETQYF. The DNA of the CDR3 is TGTGCCAGCTCACCACTAGCGGAGGAGACCCAGTACTTC.

This clonotype came up many times. The chain carries TRBV10-3 and TRBJ2-1; D gene uncertain. V was pared by 4 bases and J by 5 bases, with 9 bases between. Germline CDR1 and CDR2: ENHRY and SYGVKD. The CDR3 contains 13 residues. The CDR3: CAISVPPNNEQFF. The CDR3 DNA is TGTGCCATCAGTGTCCCACCTAACAATGAGCAGTTCTTC.

This clonotype occurred a few times. It may be a read error: a sequence one base away is much more abundant. The chain has TRBV28 and TRBJ2-7; D is possibly TRBD2 (5 bases). The germline V gene has CDR1 MDHEN and CDR2 SYDVKM. CDR3 length: 14 amino acids. CDR3 in amino acids: CASGPAATYNEQYF. The CDR3 DNA reads TGTGCGAGCGGACCGGCGGCTACCTACAATGAGCAGTACTTC.

For this clonotype: This may stem from a read error, because a much larger clone lies one nucleotide away. The genes are TRBV5-4 and TRBJ2-1; D uncertain. The V and J ends lost 2 bases and 0 bases respectively, with 9 bases between them. Germline-derived CDR1 and CDR2 are SGHNT and YYREEE (reference sequence). This CDR3 contains 15 residues. The CDR3: CASSFKPSSYNEQFF. The CDR3 DNA reads as TGTGCCAGCAGCTTCAAACCGAGCTCCTACAATGAGCAGTTCTTC.

As to this clonotype: At one end the junction does not follow the germline gene, possibly because of a read error. V usage is TRBV4-1 and J usage is TRBJ2-5, with TRBD2 matching 9 bases. CDR3 length equals 15 residues. The V gene's germline CDR1 is MGHRA and CDR2 YSYEKL. For the CDR3, the DNA is TGCGCCACCAGCAGACCGGGAGCGGGAGGAGAGACCAAGTACTTC. It encodes CATSRPGAGGETKYF.

This clonotype was counted many times. The genes are TRBV3-1 and TRBJ1-2; a possible D gene is TRBD1 (5 bases). The CDR3 runs 13 residues. Germline V CDR1 and CDR2: LGHDT, YNNKEL (reference sequence). V was cut by 0 bases and J by 6 bases, with 8 bases left in between. CDR3 DNA sequence: TGTGCCAGCAGCCAAGACAGGGTGGATGGCTACACCTTC. This codes for CASSQDRVDGYTF.

Ten or more counts support this clonotype. This chain links TRBV29-1 with TRBJ2-1; 7 nucleotides match TRBD1. Germline V gene data show CDR1 as SQVTM and CDR2 as ANQGSEA. The V gene end was trimmed by 6 bases and the J gene end by 6 bases; junction bases not matched to a gene: 14. This CDR3 has 15 amino acids. CDR3 residues: CSVGRTGRGVNEQFF. Written as DNA, the CDR3 is TGCAGCGTAGGACGGACAGGAAGGGGAGTCAATGAGCAGTTCTTC.

A word on this clonotype: Possible read error: a much larger clone is one base away. The chain is built from TRBV29-1 and TRBJ1-1, with D perhaps matching TRBD1 (6 bases). From germline, CDR1 is SQVTM and CDR2 ANQGSEA. This CDR3 has 12 amino acids. The CDR3 region has the DNA TGCAGCGTTGTACAGGGAGGAACTGGAGCTTTCTTT. Translation: CSVVQGGTGAFF.

The genes are TRBV7-6 and TRBJ2-1; 8 nucleotides line up with TRBD1. Germline lookup yields CDR1 SGHVS and CDR2 FNYEAQ. V was pared by 5 bases and J by 10 bases, with 10 bases of the junction left unmatched. The CDR3 loop spans 14 amino acids. The CDR3 region is CASSPGTGVNEQFF. The CDR3, as DNA: TGTGCCAGCAGCCCCGGGACAGGAGTCAACGAGCAGTTCTTC. Full variable domain (outside the CDR3, taken from reference TRBV7-6 and TRBJ2-1): GAGVSQSPRYKVTKRGQDVALRCDPISGHVSLYWYRQALGQGPEFLTYFNYEAQQDKSGLPNDRFSAERPEGSISTLTIQRTEQRDSAMYRCASSPGTGVNEQFFGPGTRLTVL.

This clonotype was seen ten or more times. The chain employs TRBV2 and TRBJ2-7; D not resolved. CDR1 SNHLY and CDR2 FYNNEI come from the germline V gene. V lost 0 bases and J 4 bases, leaving 4 bases between the germline ends. This CDR3 is built from 12 residues. The CDR3 region is CASSEASYEQYF. Written as DNA, the CDR3 is TGTGCCAGCAGTGAAGCGAGTTACGAGCAGTACTTC.

This clonotype came up many times. The CDR3 spells CASSIRGPSYEQYF. CDR3 nucleotide sequence: TGTGCCAGTAGTATCCGAGGACCCTCCTACGAGCAGTACTTC. The genes are TRBV19 and TRBJ2-7; D is ambiguous. The CDR3 is 14 amino acids. Trimming stripped 3 bases from V and 0 bases from J, with 9 bases between. The germline V gene encodes CDR1 LNHDA and CDR2 SQIVND (reference sequence).

This clonotype came up many times. This chain connects TRBV11-2 to TRBJ2-7, with a possible D match to TRBD2 (6 bases). Trimming stripped 7 bases from V and 1 base from J, with 14 bases between. CDR1 is SGHAT and CDR2 is FQNNGV in the germline V gene. CDR3 size: 14 residues. The CDR3 DNA reads TGTGCCAGCAAAACCGGAGGGTCTTCCTACGAGCAGTACTTC. Amino acid sequence: CASKTGGSSYEQYF.

This clonotype was counted many times. V usage is TRBV4-1 and J usage is TRBJ2-7, with 7 positions matching TRBD1. This CDR3 has 17 amino acids. J was trimmed by 3 bases and V by 1 base; bases with no gene match: 12. CDR1 is MGHRA, CDR2 YSYEKL, per germline. The CDR3 nucleotides are TGCGCCAGCAGCCAAGTTGGTGGGGACAGCGGTTTCTACGAGCAGTACTTC. The encoded protein is CASSQVGGDSGFYEQYF.

This clonotype was found once. The J gene is TRBJ2-1, the V gene TRBV19; 8 bases align to TRBD1. V lost 5 bases to trimming and J lost 4 bases; unmatched junction nucleotides: 19. Germline lookup yields CDR1 LNHDA and CDR2 SQIVND (reference sequence). The CDR3 loop spans 19 amino acids. The CDR3 region has the DNA TGTGCCAGTAGTTTCGGACAGGGCGCCAGCGTGACCCTTTACAATGAGCAGTTCTTC. It specifies CASSFGQGASVTLYNEQFF.

The sample holds a few counts of this clonotype. The V and J genes are TRBV5-1 and TRBJ2-5, with TRBD2 matching over 13 bases. CDR1 SGHRS and CDR2 YFSETQ come from the germline V gene. The CDR3 contains 17 residues. V lost 5 bases to trimming and J lost 1 base; unmatched junction nucleotides: 8. The DNA for the CDR3 is TGCGCCAGCAGTTCCGGGACTAGCGGGGCCCTCCAAGAGACCCAGTACTTC. This encodes CASSSGTSGALQETQYF.

About this clonotype: A much larger clone differs by one base, so this may be a read error. The chain uses TRBV6-6 and TRBJ2-7, with D unresolved. The V end was cut by 0 bases, the J end by 5 bases, with 14 bases between. Germline values: CDR1 MNHNY, CDR2 SVGAGI (reference sequence). The CDR3 consists of 15 residues. In nucleotides, the CDR3 is TGTGCCAGCAGTTACTCGAGAGGTTTGGCCCACGAGCAGTACTTC. Amino acid sequence: CASSYSRGLAHEQYF.

The chain uses TRBV9 and TRBJ2-7; 9 bases are shared with TRBD1. The V gene end was trimmed by 5 bases and the J gene end by 3 bases; junction bases not matched to a gene: 9. Germline loops: CDR1 SGDLS, CDR2 YYNGEE. The CDR3 has 15 amino acids. Written as DNA, the CDR3 is TGTGCCAGCAGTCGACAGGGGGTCGGGATCTACGAGCAGTACTTC. This encodes CASSRQGVGIYEQYF. Using reference TRBV9 and TRBJ2-7 for the parts outside the CDR3, the full variable domain is DSGVTQTPKHLITATGQRVTLRCSPRSGDLSVYWYQQSLDQGLQFLIQYYNGEERAKGNILERFSAQQFPDLHSELNLSSLELGDSALYFCASSRQGVGIYEQYFGPGTRLTVT.

Worth noting for this clonotype: One end of the junction does not line up with germline, which may come from a read error. The gene calls are TRBV7-2 and TRBJ2-1; 7 bases align to TRBD2. The CDR3 runs 17 residues. The germline V gene encodes CDR1 SGHTA and CDR2 FQGNSA. CDR3 amino acids: CASSLRGGSGWALEQSF. In DNA form, the CDR3 reads TGTGCCAGCAGCTTAAGGGGAGGTAGCGGGTGGGCCTTGGAGCAGTCCTTC.

A few counts support this clonotype. The CDR3 DNA sequence: TGTGCCAGCAGCGTAGGGGCAGGGATTTACAATGAGCAGTTCTTC. Encoded protein: CASSVGAGIYNEQFF. V is TRBV9 and J is TRBJ2-1, with D perhaps TRBD1 (5 bases). V gave up 0 bases and J gave up 4 bases, with 11 bases separating them. The CDR3 contains 15 residues. Germline lookup yields CDR1 SGDLS and CDR2 YYNGEE.